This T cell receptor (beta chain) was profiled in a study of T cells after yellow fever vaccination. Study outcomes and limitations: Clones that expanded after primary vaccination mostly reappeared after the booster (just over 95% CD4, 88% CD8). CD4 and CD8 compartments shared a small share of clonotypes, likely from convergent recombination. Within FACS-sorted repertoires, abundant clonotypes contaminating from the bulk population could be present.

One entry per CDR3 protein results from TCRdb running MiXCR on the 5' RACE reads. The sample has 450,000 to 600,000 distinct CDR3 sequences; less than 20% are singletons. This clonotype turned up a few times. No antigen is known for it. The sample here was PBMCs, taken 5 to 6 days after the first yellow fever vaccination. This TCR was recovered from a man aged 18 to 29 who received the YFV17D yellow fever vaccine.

CDR3 protein: CASSFTGQGIREQYF. Here the CDR3 DNA reads TGTGCCAGCAGCTTTACGGGACAGGGGATTCGCGAGCAGTACTTC. This sequence joins TRBV7-2 and TRBJ2-7; 10 nucleotides agree with TRBD1. J lost 6 bases, V lost 3 bases, and 8 bases had no gene match. There are 15 residues in the CDR3. Germline-derived CDR1 and CDR2 are SGHTA and FQGNSA.